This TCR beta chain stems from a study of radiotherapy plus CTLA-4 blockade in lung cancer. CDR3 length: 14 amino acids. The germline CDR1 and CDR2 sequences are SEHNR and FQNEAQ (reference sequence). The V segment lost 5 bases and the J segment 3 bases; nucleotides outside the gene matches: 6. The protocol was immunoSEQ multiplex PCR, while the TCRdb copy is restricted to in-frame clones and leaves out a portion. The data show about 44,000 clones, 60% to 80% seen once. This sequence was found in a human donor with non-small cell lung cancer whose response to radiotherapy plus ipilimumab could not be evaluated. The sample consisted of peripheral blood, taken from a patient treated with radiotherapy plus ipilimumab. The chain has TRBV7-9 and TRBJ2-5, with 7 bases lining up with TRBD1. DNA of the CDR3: TGTGCCAGCAGCCACCGGGACAGAAAAGAGACCCAGTACTTC. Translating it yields CASSHRDRKETQYF.